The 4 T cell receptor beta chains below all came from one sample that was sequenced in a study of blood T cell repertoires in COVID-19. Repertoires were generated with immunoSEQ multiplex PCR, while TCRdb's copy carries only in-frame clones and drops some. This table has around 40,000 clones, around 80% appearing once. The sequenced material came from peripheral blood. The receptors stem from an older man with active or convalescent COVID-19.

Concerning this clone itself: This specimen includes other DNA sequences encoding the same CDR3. The CDR3 nucleotides read TGTGCCAGCAGCTCTACGGGGTTTGGCTACACCTTC. Protein product: CASSSTGFGYTF. This sequence joins TRBV13 and TRBJ1-2; no definite D call. Germline-derived CDR1 and CDR2 are PRHDT and FYEKMQ (reference sequence). The V end lost 4 bases, the J end lost 7 bases, and 10 bases lay between the germline ends. The CDR3 length is 12 residues.

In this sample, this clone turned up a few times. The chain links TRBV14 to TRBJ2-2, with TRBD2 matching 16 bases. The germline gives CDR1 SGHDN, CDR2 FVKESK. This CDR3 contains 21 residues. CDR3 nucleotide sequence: TGTGCGACAACTCCGGGCAACTCGGGACTAGCGGGGGGGCGGTACACCGGGGAGCTGTTTTTT. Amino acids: CATTPGNSGLAGGRYTGELFF. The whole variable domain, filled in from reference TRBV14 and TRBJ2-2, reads EAGVTQFPSHSVIEKGQTVTLRCDPISGHDNLYWYRRVMGKEIKFLLHFVKESKQDESGMPNNRFLAERTGGTYSTLKVQPAELEDSGVYFCATTPGNSGLAGGRYTGELFFGEGSRLTVL.

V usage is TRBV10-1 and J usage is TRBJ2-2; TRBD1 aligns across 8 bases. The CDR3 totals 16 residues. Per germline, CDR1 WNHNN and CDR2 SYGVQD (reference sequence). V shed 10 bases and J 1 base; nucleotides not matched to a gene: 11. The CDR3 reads CAKKKPGQENTGELFF. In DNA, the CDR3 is TGCGCCAAGAAAAAACCGGGACAGGAGAACACCGGGGAGCTGTTTTTT.

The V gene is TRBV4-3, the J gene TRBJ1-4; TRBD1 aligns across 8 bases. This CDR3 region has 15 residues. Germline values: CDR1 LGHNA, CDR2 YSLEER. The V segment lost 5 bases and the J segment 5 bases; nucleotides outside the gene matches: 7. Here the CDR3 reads CASSEGQAMNEKLFF. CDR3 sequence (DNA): TGCGCCAGCAGCGAGGGACAGGCCATGAATGAAAAACTGTTTTTT.